These 22 T cell receptor beta chains share one sample of origin, sequenced in a study of CD8 T cells in Susac syndrome. When the RNA was reverse transcribed, random hexamers were used with an input of about 0.5 to 1 ug. TCRdb re-called the immunoSEQ multiplex PCR reads through MiXCR, storing one row per CDR3 protein. The sample records approximately 210,000 distinct CDR3 sequences, about 95% being singletons. What was sequenced was CD4+ T cells from PBMCs. The source of these receptors is a human donor with Susac syndrome.

The chain carries TRBV7-6 and TRBJ2-5; D is ambiguous. Per the germline V gene, CDR1 is SGHVS and CDR2 is FNYEAQ. V lost 11 bases and J lost 5, with 24 bases in between. The CDR3 runs 15 residues. CDR3 in DNA: TGTGCCGGCTCCGGGCTCCCCGAGGAGTTGGAGACCCAGTACTTC. It codes for CAGSGLPEELETQYF.

The chain recombines TRBV24-1 with TRBJ1-5; D not certain. This CDR3 region has 14 residues. Deletions cut 7 bases from V and 5 bases from J, with 14 bases between. CDR1 KGHDR and CDR2 SFDVKD come from the germline V gene. This chain's CDR3 is CATRAREVYQPQHF. The DNA of the CDR3 is TGTGCCACCAGGGCTCGGGAAGTGTATCAGCCCCAGCATTTT.

The chain employs TRBV7-2 and TRBJ1-2, with D possibly being TRBD1 (6 bases). The CDR3 loop spans 16 amino acids. Germline loops: CDR1 SGHTA, CDR2 FQGNSA. The V end was cut by 4 bases, the J end by 4 bases, with 19 bases between. Here the CDR3 DNA reads TGTGCCAGCAGCTCCGGACCGGGACAAAGGAGCTATGGCTACACCTTC. Protein product: CASSSGPGQRSYGYTF.

J is TRBJ2-1 and V is TRBV6-2 or TRBV6-3; the match to TRBD1 covers 7 bases. Per germline, CDR1 MNHEY and CDR2 SVGEGT. V was clipped by 6 bases and J by 7 bases; unmatched bases: 9. This CDR3 contains 14 residues. CDR3 in DNA: TGTGCCAGCAGCCGAGACAGGGCTTTGAATGAGCAGTTCTTC. It codes for CASSRDRALNEQFF.

The gene calls are TRBV4-1 and TRBJ1-3; TRBD1 matches at 8 bases. The V gene's germline CDR1 is MGHRA and CDR2 YSYEKL. V dropped 2 bases and J dropped 3; count of bases not matched to a gene: 12. This CDR3 is 18 amino acids long. CDR3 sequence (DNA): TGCGCCAGCAGCCAACCCATTTCAGGGGGCAGTCGTGGAAACACCATATATTTT. Translated, it gives CASSQPISGGSRGNTIYF.

This clonotype was detected once. V usage is TRBV5-6 and J usage is TRBJ1-3; 9 bases map to TRBD1. Trimming cost V 2 bases and J 0 bases; bases outside gene matches: 3. Germline V gene sequence: CDR1 SGHDT, CDR2 YYEEEE. The length of the CDR3 is 16 residues. CDR3 protein: CASSFGTGSSGNTIYF. DNA for the CDR3: TGTGCCAGCAGCTTCGGGACAGGGTCCTCTGGAAACACCATATATTTT.

The V gene is TRBV3-1, the J gene TRBJ2-6; tentative D call: TRBD2 (5 bases). CDR3 length equals 17 residues. Trimming pared 2 bases from V and 4 bases from J, leaving 15 bases between. CDR1 and CDR2 (germline): LGHDT, YNNKEL (reference sequence). The CDR3 spells CASSQIPEGTGANVLTF. The CDR3 coding sequence is TGTGCCAGCAGCCAAATACCCGAGGGAACCGGGGCCAACGTCCTGACTTTC.

The chain links TRBV3-1 to TRBJ2-5; tentatively, D is TRBD1 (5 bases). CDR3 size: 17 residues. The ends were cut back, 0 bases at V and 1 base at J, with 15 bases in the middle. The germline CDR1 and CDR2 sequences are LGHDT and YNNKEL (reference sequence). Written as DNA, the CDR3 is TGTGCCAGCAGCCAAGATTTTGACCCTCAGGGCCAAGAGACCCAGTACTTC. Translated: CASSQDFDPQGQETQYF.

J is TRBJ2-5 and V is TRBV11-3; D is uncertain. CDR3 length: 13 amino acids. From germline, CDR1 is SGHNT and CDR2 YENEEA. Trimming removed 2 bases from V and 5 bases from J, with 9 bases in between. CDR3 bases: TGTGCCAGCAGCTTAACGAGATTGGAGACCCAGTACTTC. Translating gives CASSLTRLETQYF.

The table lists this clonotype with a count of one. The chain carries TRBV27 and TRBJ1-4; a weak D match, TRBD1 (6 bases). The V gene's germline CDR1 is MNHEY and CDR2 SMNVEV (reference sequence). V was pared by 6 bases and J by 0 bases, with 8 bases between. The CDR3 loop spans 14 amino acids. CDR3 amino acids: CASSAGATNEKLFF. CDR3 sequence (DNA): TGTGCCAGCAGCGCAGGGGCAACTAATGAAAAACTGTTTTTT.

The chain recombines TRBV5-4 with TRBJ2-5, with D perhaps matching TRBD1 (5 bases). Per the germline V gene, CDR1 is SGHNT and CDR2 is YYREEE (reference sequence). Between the trimmed V and J ends, which lost 4 bases and 2 bases, there was a span of 12 bases. The CDR3 contains 14 residues. CDR3 sequence (DNA): TGTGCCAGCAGCCTCGGACAAATGCAAGAGACCCAGTACTTC. It encodes CASSLGQMQETQYF.

CDR3 bases: TGTGCCAGTAGTATGGACACCTTGAGCTCTGGGGCCAACGTCCTGACTTTC. Its translation is CASSMDTLSSGANVLTF. The gene calls are TRBV19 and TRBJ2-6, with D perhaps TRBD1 (5 bases). This CDR3 has 17 residues. Germline V lookup: CDR1 LNHDA, CDR2 SQIVND (reference sequence). Trimming left V 3 bases short and J 0 bases short, with 12 bases between.

The chain carries TRBV5-1 and TRBJ2-1; 11 nucleotides agree with TRBD2. Germline values: CDR1 SGHRS, CDR2 YFSETQ. The CDR3 runs 16 residues. The ends lost 4 bases at V and 8 bases at J; junction bases unmatched: 11. The CDR3 bases are TGCGCCAGCAGCCCACCGCTAGCGGGGGGCATCCATGAGCAGTTCTTC. It codes for CASSPPLAGGIHEQFF.

The rearrangement links TRBV29-1 to TRBJ2-3, with D hard to call. Germline V gene data show CDR1 as SQVTM and CDR2 as ANQGSEA. The V gene lost 7 bases and the J gene lost 3 bases, with 14 bases spanning the gap. This CDR3 spans 13 amino acids. CDR3 in DNA: TGCAGCGGTGGACCTGCGGAGACAGATACGCAGTATTTT. As protein: CSGGPAETDTQYF.

The chain couples TRBV6-6 to TRBJ1-2; a possible D gene is TRBD1 (6 bases). This CDR3 region has 14 residues. Germline loops: CDR1 MNHNY, CDR2 SVGAGI (reference sequence). Trimming took 7 bases from V and 2 from J, leaving 14 bases between them. CDR3 region: CASNPGTRNYGYTF. The CDR3 region has the DNA TGTGCCAGCAACCCCGGGACAAGAAACTATGGCTACACCTTC.

The chain joins TRBV18 to TRBJ1-1, with 9 bases lining up with TRBD1. Trimming took 4 bases from V and 1 from J; bases not matched to a gene: 7. CDR1 is KGHSH and CDR2 is LQKENI in the germline V gene. The CDR3 is 16 amino acids. CDR3: CASSRTGDVGNTEAFF. CDR3 sequence (DNA): TGTGCCAGCTCACGGACAGGGGACGTGGGGAACACTGAAGCTTTCTTT. Supplemented by reference TRBV18 and TRBJ1-1, the full variable domain reads NAGVMQNPRHLVRRRGQEARLRCSPMKGHSHVYWYRQLPEEGLKFMVYLQKENIIDESGMPKERFSAEFPKEGPSILRIQQVVRGDSAAYFCASSRTGDVGNTEAFFGQGTRLTVV.

The V and J genes are TRBV7-6 and TRBJ1-6, with TRBD1 as a possible D gene (5 bases). In germline, CDR1 is SGHVS, CDR2 FNYEAQ. The CDR3 sequence is 14 residues long. V lost 6 bases, J lost 8 bases, and 14 bases lay in between. In DNA form, the CDR3 reads TGTGCCAGCAGTGGTGGGACGTGGGATTCACCCCTCCACTTT. Protein product: CASSGGTWDSPLHF.

A single count supports this clonotype. This chain joins TRBV19 and TRBJ1-1; 9 bases align to TRBD1. This CDR3 spans 14 amino acids. The V segment lost 4 bases and the J segment 4 bases; nucleotides outside the gene matches: 4. Germline V gene lookup returns CDR1 LNHDA and CDR2 SQIVND (reference sequence). In DNA form, the CDR3 reads TGTGCCAGTAGTACACGGGACAGGGCCACTGAAGCTTTCTTT. Amino acids: CASSTRDRATEAFF.

This clonotype was counted once. The rearrangement joins TRBV7-8 to TRBJ1-4; D possibly corresponds to TRBD1 (5 bases). V lost 5 bases to trimming and J lost 3 bases, with 16 bases between them. Germline V CDR1 and CDR2: SGHVS, FQNEAQ. This CDR3 region has 16 residues. CDR3 nucleotide sequence: TGTGCCAGCAGCCCTCTGTCGGGGCAAGCTAATGAAAAACTGTTTTTT. Amino acids: CASSPLSGQANEKLFF.

This rearrangement joins TRBV30 to TRBJ2-5; D is unclear. V was clipped by 1 base and J by 0 bases, with 6 bases between them. There are 13 residues in the CDR3. Germline CDR1 and CDR2: GTSNPN and SVGIG (reference sequence). CDR3 DNA: TGTGCCTGGAGTGCTCAGTACCAAGAGACCCAGTACTTC. This gives the protein CAWSAQYQETQYF.

V is TRBV20-1 and J is TRBJ2-7; 11 nucleotides align to TRBD2. The CDR3 length is 14 residues. Per germline, CDR1 DFQATT and CDR2 SNEGSKA (reference sequence). V lost 6 bases and J lost 3; bases outside the gene matches: 7. The CDR3 is CSAHGTSGNYEQYF. The CDR3 nucleotides read TGCAGTGCCCACGGGACTAGCGGCAACTACGAGCAGTACTTC.

V usage is TRBV28 and J usage is TRBJ1-6, with 8 bases matching TRBD1. The CDR3 runs 19 residues. Germline CDR1 is MDHEN and CDR2 is SYDVKM. V trimming: 5 bases; J trimming: 8 bases; junction bases outside the gene matches: 20. The CDR3 region is CASSPVSGQGALVDSPLHF. The CDR3 bases are TGTGCCAGCAGTCCAGTGAGTGGTCAGGGGGCATTAGTTGATTCACCCCTCCACTTT.